A single sample is the source of the 16 T cell receptor beta chains below, sequenced in a study of beta chain features in type 1 diabetes. Study-level findings and limits: All four CD4+ subsets of Type 1 diabetes patients contained TCRB CDR3s that were moderately but significantly shorter.

Expressed TCRB transcripts were sequenced after all isolated RNA was converted to cDNA. Some clones are missing from TCRdb's copy, which holds only in-frame ones; the method was immunoSEQ multiplex PCR. Counted here are hundreds of thousands of clones, about 14% occurring once; the ten biggest clones make up approximately 0.043%. These TCRs are of unknown antigen specificity. Sequencing was performed on naive CD4+ T cells from blood. Every receptor here comes from a man between 18 and 35 years old with type 1 diabetes.

J is TRBJ1-4 and V is TRBV19; D may be TRBD1 (6 bases). The V gene's germline CDR1 is LNHDA and CDR2 SQIVND (reference sequence). V was pared by 10 bases and J by 5 bases, with 20 bases between. The CDR3 is 15 residues long. CDR3 nucleotides: TGTGCCACGCGCCTGAACAGGGAGCGAAATGAAAAACTGTTTTTT. Amino acids: CATRLNRERNEKLFF.

This chain connects TRBV15 to TRBJ2-1, with TRBD1 matching 10 bases. Germline CDR1 reads LNHNV; CDR2 reads YYDKDF (reference sequence). This CDR3 is built from 13 residues. V gave up 7 bases and J gave up 10 bases; unmatched junction bases: 7. CDR3 sequence (DNA): TGTGCCACCAAGCGACAGGGGGCCTGGGAGCAGTTCTTC. Its translation is CATKRQGAWEQFF. Variable domain in full (rest from reference TRBV15 and TRBJ2-1): DAMVIQNPRYQVTQFGKPVTLSCSQTLNHNVMYWYQQKSSQAPKLLFHYYDKDFNNEADTPDNFQSRRPNTSFCFLDIRSPGLGDTAMYLCATKRQGAWEQFFGPGTRLTVL.

This clone was counted between two and nine times. The chain couples TRBV7-9 to TRBJ1-1; D remains ambiguous. Germline V gives CDR1 SEHNR, CDR2 FQNEAQ (reference sequence). The V and J ends lost 7 bases and 5 bases respectively, with 8 bases between them. The CDR3 has 11 amino acids. Here the CDR3 DNA reads TGTGCCAGCATCCGTGTTACTGAAGCTTTCTTT. It codes for CASIRVTEAFF.

There are a few counts of this clone. The V and J genes are TRBV21-1 and TRBJ2-1; TRBD1 is the table's D call and was not checked against the DNA. TRBV21-1 is annotated as a pseudogene. The CDR3 sequence is 14 residues long. For the CDR3, the DNA is TGTGCCAGCAGCAACCAGGGGGCTACGAATGAGCAGTTCTTC. Its translation: CASSNQGATNEQFF.

In its sample, this clone was seen a few times. The genes are TRBV9 and TRBJ1-5; D might be TRBD1 (6 bases). The CDR3 sequence is 14 residues long. The germline V and J ends were trimmed by 4 bases and 7 bases, with 15 bases remaining between them. CDR1 and CDR2 (germline): SGDLS, YYNGEE. The CDR3 loop is CASSRDTRSQPQHF. The CDR3, as DNA: TGTGCCAGCAGCCGGGACACCAGGTCGCAGCCCCAGCATTTT.

This clone was counted only a few times. The genes are TRBV30 and TRBJ1-2, with D uncertain. The V and J ends lost 3 bases and 4 bases respectively, with 12 bases between them. CDR3 length equals 13 residues. Germline lookup yields CDR1 GTSNPN and CDR2 SVGIG (reference sequence). CDR3 protein: CAWSFRRTYGYTF. The CDR3 DNA reads as TGTGCCTGGAGCTTCCGGAGGACCTATGGCTACACCTTC.

This clone was seen a handful of times. The gene calls are TRBV30 and TRBJ1-1; D not certain. V was trimmed by 2 bases and J by 1 base, leaving 8 bases between them. CDR1 is GTSNPN, CDR2 SVGIG, per germline (reference sequence). The CDR3 has 13 residues. The DNA for the CDR3 is TGTGCCTGGAGTTCCGGACCGAACACTGAAGCTTTCTTT. Translation: CAWSSGPNTEAFF.

The chain has TRBV15 and TRBJ1-5, with a possible D match to TRBD1 (6 bases). The germline gives CDR1 LNHNV, CDR2 YYDKDF (reference sequence). The CDR3 covers 15 residues. The germline V and J ends were trimmed by 3 bases and 6 bases, with 15 bases remaining between them. The CDR3 reads CATSSQPGVGQPQHF. Written as DNA, the CDR3 is TGTGCCACCAGCAGCCAACCAGGGGTAGGTCAGCCCCAGCATTTT.

The chain employs TRBV10-3 and TRBJ1-1; D gene unclear. The CDR3 is 11 residues long. Deletions cut 6 bases from V and 1 base from J, with 3 bases between. CDR1 and CDR2 (germline): ENHRY, SYGVKD. CDR3 DNA sequence: TGTGCCATCAGAACGAACACTGAAGCTTTCTTT. Protein product: CAIRTNTEAFF.

The chain couples TRBV5-1 to TRBJ1-4; 9 bases are shared with TRBD1. Germline V gene lookup returns CDR1 SGHRS and CDR2 YFSETQ. J was trimmed by 7 bases and V by 5 bases; bases with no gene match: 6. The CDR3 loop spans 14 amino acids. In nucleotides, the CDR3 is TGCGCCAGCAGGACCGGGACAGGGCGTGAAAAACTGTTTTTT. Translation gives CASRTGTGREKLFF.

This clone was counted a few times. The gene calls are TRBV14 and TRBJ2-1; D is uncertain. The V end was cut by 9 bases, the J end by 10 bases, with 19 bases between. The germline V gene has CDR1 SGHDN and CDR2 FVKESK. The CDR3 is 13 amino acids. CDR3 protein: CASNYLRTGEQFF. In DNA, the CDR3 is TGTGCCAGTAACTACCTTCGTACTGGCGAGCAGTTCTTC.

This clone was counted between two and nine times. The gene calls are TRBV2 and TRBJ1-6; 8 bases are shared with TRBD1. This CDR3 is built from 14 residues. CDR1 SNHLY and CDR2 FYNNEI come from the germline V gene. V trimming: 6 bases; J trimming: 6 bases; junction bases outside the gene matches: 4. The CDR3 nucleotides read TGTGCCAGCAGGGTAGGACAGGGTAATTCACCCCTCCACTTT. This translates into CASRVGQGNSPLHF.

The CDR3 DNA sequence: TGTGCCATCAGTGGGGCCCGGGACAGGGACCTCTACGAGCAGTACTTC. Translated, it gives CAISGARDRDLYEQYF. The chain links TRBV10-3 to TRBJ2-7; 9 nucleotides line up with TRBD1. The germline CDR1 and CDR2 sequences are ENHRY and SYGVKD. There are 16 residues in the CDR3. Trimming removed 4 bases from V and 3 bases from J; junction bases left unmatched: 10.

The chain carries TRBV5-6 and TRBJ2-2; the D gene could be TRBD1 or TRBD2 (5 bases each). Germline V lookup: CDR1 SGHDT, CDR2 YYEEEE. V was clipped by 3 bases and J by 3 bases, with 15 bases between them. The CDR3 contains 16 residues. The CDR3 sequence: CASSWGTSPYTGELFF. CDR3 bases: TGTGCCAGCAGCTGGGGGACCTCACCCTACACCGGGGAGCTGTTTTTT.

This clone showed up just a few times. Here the CDR3 reads CASSLIMGDEQYF. CDR3 nucleotides: TGTGCCAGCAGCTTAATCATGGGTGACGAGCAGTACTTC. This chain uses TRBV7-9 with TRBJ2-7; no definite D call. The germline V and J ends were trimmed by 2 bases and 5 bases, with 10 bases remaining between them. Germline values: CDR1 SEHNR, CDR2 FQNEAQ (reference sequence). The CDR3 has 13 residues.

This clone occurred a few times. This chain links TRBV9 with TRBJ2-3; D call uncertain. Trimming removed 1 base at V and 2 bases at J, with 14 bases between. Germline-derived CDR1 and CDR2 are SGDLS and YYNGEE. CDR3 length: 16 amino acids. CDR3: CASSVKGTTTTDTQYF. The CDR3 DNA reads TGTGCCAGCAGCGTAAAGGGTACCACCACCACAGATACGCAGTATTTT. The full variable domain, rest sourced from reference TRBV9 and TRBJ2-3, is DSGVTQTPKHLITATGQRVTLRCSPRSGDLSVYWYQQSLDQGLQFLIQYYNGEERAKGNILERFSAQQFPDLHSELNLSSLELGDSALYFCASSVKGTTTTDTQYFGPGTRLTVL.